Given below is one T cell receptor (beta chain) in context. The antigen it recognizes is unknown. Per-base qualities were not stored, and no clone one base away is much larger. TCRbeta CDR3 regions were amplified from genomic DNA by means of the immunoSEQ Assay, a bias-controlled multiplex PCR. Turning to the authors' computational methods: The number of nucleated cells in each sample was estimated from the amplification of reference gene primers within the assay. Sequence reads were collapsed and filtered to measure the absolute abundance of every unique TCRbeta CDR3 rearrangement. For each sample, productive Simpson clonality was calculated by taking the square root of Simpson's diversity index across productive rearrangements. TCRdb's version of the immuneACCESS table is confined to in-frame rearrangements and falls short of the full clone set. An unresolved V gene accounts for under half of the shortfall where checked; the remainder is of unknown origin. Clonal size and the V and J genes are those of that table, whereas D and trimming came from the DNA. This sample gives 200,000 to 250,000 clones in total; roughly 89% of them show up just once. The ten top clones hold approximately 6.8% of the sample.

The data were taken from a study of blood T cell repertoires in COVID-19 (dated by TCRdb to 2020 to 2021). At the level of the whole study: Collaborator samples came from the United States, Italy and Spain and covered acute and convalescent phases of COVID-19. The material from the prospective study consisted of cDNA or gDNA derived from T cells, B-cell-depleted T cells, or PBMCs. Subjects who had been exposed to COVID-19, were actively infected with it, or had recovered from it provided the deeply sampled blood TCRbeta repertoires that made up the dataset. The repertoires were made available in a free public database intended to serve as a resource for research on the immune response to SARS-CoV-2. Samples were obtained from the ongoing ImmuneRACE study (first 160 participants) and from 1,200 or so subjects provided by 6 global collaborators. Sample metadata almost always included a de-identified subject ID, COVID-19 status, age in years and sex. HLA class I and class II types, where available, came from metadata supplied by the sample provider rather than from assay-based typing.

V is reduced by 3 bases and J by 7 bases, leaving a spacing of 24 bases between them. The CDR3 measures 18 amino acids from cysteine to phenylalanine. The kept DNA is CDR3 alone, 54 bases in frame from the first base. The CDR1 and CDR2 encoded by the germline V gene are MDHEN and SYDVKM. Results the study describes overall, beyond this receptor: How much clinical and demographic metadata was included differed by source and by participant, and the metadata was provided uncurated.

Enrolling through a virtual design, the prospective study's participants ranged in age from roughly 18 to 89 years and lived across 24 United States geographic areas. Cohort assignment in the prospective study relied on participant-reported clinical history from a screening survey and a study questionnaire. Recovered participants in ImmuneRACE Cohort 3 were defined by two consecutive negative NP/OP PCR tests, clearance by a healthcare professional, or resolution of symptoms. Each participant in the prospective study had whole blood, serum and a nasopharyngeal or oropharyngeal swab collected by mobile phlebotomists. Over an approximately 2-month period, participants in the prospective study had the option of providing additional blood draws and questionnaires. Blood samples from the prospective study were shipped frozen or at room temperature prior to DNA extraction.

Recombination connected TRBV28 to TRBJ2-2, and TRBD1 may be the D gene, going by 6 matching bases. What was sequenced was PBMCs or T cells enriched from blood (not recorded which). The TCR sequence derives from a woman aged 40-49 years who had recovered from COVID-19. CDR3 reads: CASSFRARSRGSGGELFF. The DNA reads as follows: TGTGCCAGCAGTTTCAGGGCCCGATCAAGGGGGAGCGGCGGGGAGCTGTTTTTT.